This TCR beta chain was identified in a study of blood T cell repertoires in COVID-19. Study as a whole: COVID-19 samples collected from the United States, Italy and Spain covered acute and convalescent phases.

The CDR3 consists of 15 residues. CDR1 is MNHEY and CDR2 is SVGEGT in the germline V gene. Trimming took 6 bases from V and 1 from J; bases not matched to a gene: 8. Participants were aged about 18 to 100 years, lived in under 25 US areas, and enrolled virtually. In Cohort 3, a recovered donor had either two negative PCRs, clearance, or symptom resolution. In the authors' methods: Amplification with reference gene primers provided the estimates of nucleated cell counts. Sequenced by immunoSEQ multiplex PCR; TCRdb stores in-frame clones only, minus some. V, J and clone size are those of that table, while D and trimming were read from the DNA. The table shows roughly 400,000 clones, with approximately 87% occurring only once.

V gene TRBV6-2 or TRBV6-3 combines with J gene TRBJ2-7; TRBD1 matches 8 bases. The sequenced sample was PBMCs or T cells enriched from blood (not recorded which). The receptor was derived from a woman in her fifties or sixties who had recovered from COVID-19. DNA of the CDR3: TGTGCCAGCAGCCCGGACAGGGTAGCATCCTACGAGCAGTACTTC. This encodes CASSPDRVASYEQYF.